These T cell receptor beta chains were read from a single sample in a study of graft-versus-host responses after intestinal transplantation. Produced via immunoSEQ multiplex PCR; TCRdb's table is partial and in-frame only. The repertoire holds some 100,000 clones, with approximately 84% as singletons. Their cognate antigens are unknown. The material was unstimulated CD4+ T cells sorted from spleen or lymph node cells, obtained before transplant. The receptors originated from a human donor who was the organ donor for an intestinal transplant. CDR3s include the opening cysteine and the closing phenylalanine or tryptophan. The D gene is left open where the match is weak. Part of the rows lack a size; the others show once, few, many or a class for expanded clones.

J: TRBJ1-2
size: NA
D: TRBD1
V: TRBV28
CDR3: CASSLRSQGAGGYTF
DNA: TGTGCCAGCAGTTTAAGGAGCCAGGGGGCTGGTGGCTACACCTTC

J: TRBJ1-2
size: NA
D: TRBD1
V: TRBV28
CDR3: CASGQGSGYGYTF
DNA: TGTGCCAGCGGACAGGGTTCCGGTTATGGCTACACCTTC

J: TRBJ1-4
size: NA
D: NA
V: TRBV6-1
CDR3: CASHLGREKLFF
DNA: TGTGCCAGCCACCTGGGTCGTGAAAAACTGTTTTTT

J: TRBJ1-3
size: NA
D: NA
V: TRBV4-1
CDR3: CASSQVSASGNTIYF
DNA: TGCGCCAGCAGCCAAGTTAGCGCATCTGGAAACACCATATATTTT

J: TRBJ2-7
size: NA
D: NA
V: TRBV9
CDR3: CASSPTGIGEQYF
DNA: TGTGCCAGCAGCCCCACAGGGATAGGCGAGCAGTACTTC

J: TRBJ1-4
size: NA
D: NA
V: TRBV7-2
CDR3: CASSLLRAVNEKLFF
DNA: TGTGCCAGCAGCCTACTTAGGGCTGTGAATGAAAAACTGTTTTTT

J: TRBJ2-1
size: few
D: TRBD2
V: TRBV6-6
CDR3: CASRQRGGSYNEQFF
DNA: TGTGCCAGCAGGCAGCGGGGGGGCTCCTACAATGAGCAGTTCTTC

J: TRBJ2-5
size: NA
D: NA
V: TRBV11-1
CDR3: CASSRAVYQETQYF
DNA: TGTGCCAGCAGCCGCGCTGTTTATCAAGAGACCCAGTACTTC

J: TRBJ2-7
size: NA
D: NA
V: TRBV4-2
CDR3: CASSQRPGYEQYF
DNA: TGTGCCAGCAGCCAACGACCCGGTTACGAGCAGTACTTC

J: TRBJ2-7
size: NA
D: TRBD1
V: TRBV6-4
CDR3: CASSDVDRVMIEQYF
DNA: TGTGCCAGCAGTGACGTGGACAGGGTGATGATCGAGCAGTACTTC